The 16 T cell receptor beta chains below come from one sample, sequenced in a study of T cells in localized non-small cell lung cancer. Sequenced by immunoSEQ multiplex PCR; TCRdb stores in-frame clones only, minus some. Of roughly 33,000 clones in the sample, roughly 86% were seen once. Material: peripheral blood, obtained before any cancer treatment. These TCRs come from a woman aged 35-70 years with stage I lung adenocarcinoma.

The CDR3 loop is CAYLFEERLPTDTQYF. The CDR3 DNA follows: TGTGCCTACCTATTTGAAGAGCGCCTTCCCACAGATACGCAGTATTTT. The V and J genes are TRBV30 and TRBJ2-3; D gene uncertain. The ends were cut back, 7 bases at V and 2 bases at J, with 22 bases in the middle. The CDR3 is made up of 16 amino acids. Germline values: CDR1 GTSNPN, CDR2 SVGIG (reference sequence).

The genes are TRBV5-4 and TRBJ2-2, with no clear D. The CDR3 extends over 17 amino acids. The germline gives CDR1 SGHNT, CDR2 YYREEE (reference sequence). Trimming cost V 1 base and J 6 bases, with 19 bases left between them. The CDR3 DNA is TGTGCCAGCAGCTTGCGAGACGGGCGATCGGTAGCCGGGGAGCTGTTTTTT. This codes for CASSLRDGRSVAGELFF.

This chain uses TRBV6-6 with TRBJ2-3; 13 nucleotides agree with TRBD2. Germline CDR1 is MNHNY and CDR2 is SVGAGI (reference sequence). The junction had 5 bases not matched to a gene; V was cut back by 6 bases and J by 2 bases. The CDR3 covers 16 residues. The CDR3 sequence: CASRGLAGVVTDTQYF. The CDR3 DNA is TGTGCCAGCAGAGGACTAGCGGGGGTTGTCACAGATACGCAGTATTTT.

This chain connects TRBV13 to TRBJ2-7; 9 bases are shared with TRBD2. The J segment lost 2 bases and the V segment lost 4 bases, leaving 3 bases of the junction unmatched. This CDR3 has 14 amino acids. Germline V CDR1 and CDR2: PRHDT, FYEKMQ (reference sequence). For the CDR3, the DNA is TGTGCCAGCAGCTCCAGCGGGGGGACCTACGAGCAGTACTTC. Translated: CASSSSGGTYEQYF.

The chain has TRBV11-3 and TRBJ2-7; the match to TRBD1 covers 9 bases. The trim removed 4 bases at V and 2 bases at J, leaving 3 bases unmatched. The germline CDR1 and CDR2 sequences are SGHNT and YENEEA. CDR3 length: 14 amino acids. For the CDR3, the DNA is TGTGCCAGCAGCTGGGGACAGGGCACCTACGAGCAGTACTTC. Amino acids: CASSWGQGTYEQYF.

The rearrangement links TRBV9 to TRBJ1-1; 9 nucleotides match TRBD1. J lost 7 bases, V lost 3 bases, and 7 bases had no gene match. The CDR3 length is 14 residues. Germline V CDR1 and CDR2: SGDLS, YYNGEE. The CDR3 DNA is TGTGCCAGCAGCGCGGGACAGGGTGTTGGTGAAGCTTTCTTT. Protein product: CASSAGQGVGEAFF.

The chain joins TRBV7-2 to TRBJ2-2; D unclear. The CDR3 has 15 amino acids. Trimming pared 2 bases from V and 4 bases from J, leaving 11 bases between. Per germline, CDR1 SGHTA and CDR2 FQGNSA. The CDR3 coding sequence is TGTGCCAGCAGCTTATTTAGCCCGCGCACCGGGGAGCTGTTTTTT. Translating gives CASSLFSPRTGELFF.

V gene TRBV30 combines with J gene TRBJ2-7; D might be TRBD1 (7 bases). The V gene's germline CDR1 is GTSNPN and CDR2 SVGIG (reference sequence). V was cut by 5 bases and J by 2 bases, with 19 bases left in between. CDR3 length: 15 residues. CDR3: CAWGDFRDSTYEQYF. The CDR3 DNA is TGTGCCTGGGGGGACTTCCGGGACAGTACCTACGAGCAGTACTTC.

This clone was seen once. The V and J genes are TRBV18 and TRBJ1-1, with D perhaps matching TRBD1 (6 bases). Germline lookup yields CDR1 KGHSH and CDR2 LQKENI. This CDR3 contains 13 residues. Trimming left V 3 bases short and J 5 bases short, with 10 bases between. CDR3 nucleotides: TGTGCCAGCTCACCGGAACAGGGAACTGAAGCTTTCTTT. As protein: CASSPEQGTEAFF.

The rearrangement uses TRBV4-3 and TRBJ1-6, with TRBD1 matching over 10 bases. The CDR3 extends over 17 amino acids. V was pared by 4 bases and J by 9 bases, with 12 bases of the junction left unmatched. The germline CDR1 and CDR2 sequences are LGHNA and YSLEER. CDR3 DNA sequence: TGCGCCAGCAGCCCCAAGTCCGGGACAGGGGTTTTTTCACCCCTCCACTTT. Translating it yields CASSPKSGTGVFSPLHF.

The rearrangement joins TRBV15 to TRBJ1-5; 8 bases match TRBD1. The J segment lost 5 bases and the V segment lost 3 bases, leaving 3 bases of the junction unmatched. Germline-derived CDR1 and CDR2 are LNHNV and YYDKDF (reference sequence). The CDR3 has 14 amino acids. CDR3 sequence reads: CATSRDRVDQPQHF. CDR3 coding DNA: TGTGCCACCAGCAGGGACAGGGTGGATCAGCCCCAGCATTTT.

The DNA of the CDR3 is TGTGCCAGCAGCCAAGATGCCCAGCGGGGGGTCCGGTATTTT. Encoded protein: CASSQDAQRGVRYF. V usage is TRBV14 and J usage is TRBJ2-3; 9 bases agree with TRBD2. The CDR3 length is 14 residues. The V gene's germline CDR1 is SGHDN and CDR2 FVKESK. V was clipped by 0 bases and J by 14 bases; unmatched bases: 9.

This clone turned up a few times. The V call is TRBV19, the J call TRBJ2-3; TRBD2 aligns across 9 bases. This CDR3 contains 16 residues. The junction had 11 bases not matched to a gene; V was cut back by 9 bases and J by 1 base. Per germline, CDR1 LNHDA and CDR2 SQIVND (reference sequence). CDR3 residues: CASSPFSGGGTDTQYF. The CDR3 DNA follows: TGTGCCAGCAGTCCGTTTAGCGGGGGCGGCACAGATACGCAGTATTTT.

The J gene is TRBJ2-3, the V gene TRBV10-1; D might be TRBD2 (5 bases). CDR1 WNHNN and CDR2 SYGVQD come from the germline V gene (reference sequence). The CDR3 totals 15 residues. Trimming left V 3 bases short and J 1 base short, with 11 bases between. DNA of the CDR3: TGCGCCAGCAGTGAAGGAGGTGGAGGCACAGATACGCAGTATTTT. It yields the protein CASSEGGGGTDTQYF.

With regard to this clone: Likely a read error: the CDR3 ends without its conserved phenylalanine or tryptophan. This chain joins TRBV27 and TRBJ1-2; D remains unclear. Between the trimmed V and J ends, which lost 5 bases and 3 bases, there was a span of 19 bases. Germline V gene sequence: CDR1 MNHEY, CDR2 SMNVEV (reference sequence). The CDR3 loop spans 16 amino acids. The CDR3 bases are TGTGCCAGCAGTCACCTCCGGGAGGAAGGGTACTATGGCTACACCCTC. Its translation is CASSHLREEGYYGYTL.

The genes are TRBV20-1 and TRBJ1-2, with D unclear. The CDR3 is made up of 11 amino acids. Trimming cost V 1 base and J 10 bases, with 10 bases left between them. In germline, CDR1 is DFQATT, CDR2 SNEGSKA (reference sequence). CDR3 DNA: TGCAGTGCTAGAGCCCCCGGGCTCTACACCTTC. Translating gives CSARAPGLYTF.